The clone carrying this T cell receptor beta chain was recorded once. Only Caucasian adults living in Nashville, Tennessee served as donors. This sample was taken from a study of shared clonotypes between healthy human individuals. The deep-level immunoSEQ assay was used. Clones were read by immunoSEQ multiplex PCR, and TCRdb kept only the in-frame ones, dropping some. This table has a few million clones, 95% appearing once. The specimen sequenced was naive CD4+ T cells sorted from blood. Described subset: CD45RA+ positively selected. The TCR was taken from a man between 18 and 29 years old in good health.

The CDR3 DNA sequence: TGTGCCTGGAGTATCCTAGTTAGTTACACCGGGGAGCTGTTTTTT. It specifies CAWSILVSYTGELFF. This chain connects TRBV30 to TRBJ2-2; no clear D gene. The germline V and J ends were trimmed by 2 bases and 3 bases, with 13 bases remaining between them. The CDR3 is made up of 15 amino acids. Germline V gives CDR1 GTSNPN, CDR2 SVGIG (reference sequence).